This TCR beta chain was recorded in a study of a mutant IDH1 vaccine in newly diagnosed glioma. Study as a whole: There were approximately 62% males and around 40% females among treated patients, whose mean age was about 40 years. Patients were pretreated with radiotherapy, temozolomide, or both, mostly both.

This CDR3 has 15 residues. The germline V gene has CDR1 MNHNS and CDR2 SASEGT. Trimming removed 10 bases from V and 1 base from J; junction bases left unmatched: 11. Only in-frame clones appear in the TCRdb table, and some are missing; sequencing was by immunoSEQ multiplex PCR. The table records 35,000 to 45,000 clones, roughly 76% of them present only once. This sample's time point: week 5, during vaccination. Doses consisted of 300 ug of mutant IDH1 20-mer peptide each, paired with topical imiquimod. This clone was recorded a few times. The antigen remains undetermined. The sample in question was PBMCs, obtained from a glioma patient whose treatment included an IDH1 peptide vaccine. This receptor was obtained from a man aged 45-65 years with glioma. The chain uses TRBV6-1 and TRBJ1-1; 8 nucleotides align to TRBD1. The CDR3 nucleotides are TGTGCCACCAAGACAGGGGACCAGGGGAACACTGAAGCTTTCTTT. As protein: CATKTGDQGNTEAFF.